This TCR beta chain stems from a study of metastatic and nonmetastatic thyroid tumors. Overall study context: Malignant thyroid and benign thyroid patients provided blood and tumor or nodule tissue whose repertoires were compared. Study results and limitations: The reported finding was significantly higher TCR beta diversity in malignant thyroid tumors relative to benign nodules, in blood and tumor.

TCRdb ran MiXCR on the PCR reads. Among under 35,000 clones listed, about 32% were seen once. This clone was detected many times. Its antigen is still unknown. All patients were treatment-naive before thyroid surgery. Losses at the gene ends were 4 bases for V and 4 bases for J; bases not matched to a gene: 15. Germline CDR1 reads SGHVS; CDR2 reads FQNEAQ. The length of the CDR3 is 18 residues. The chain couples TRBV7-8 to TRBJ2-5; 10 nucleotides agree with TRBD1. The sample taken for sequencing was blood. The receptor comes from a female donor with papillary thyroid cancer or a benign thyroid nodule (not recorded which). Some clones in this sample may be carry-over from other donors' samples. The CDR3 DNA sequence: TGTGCCAGCAGCTCCTCAATCCCCCGGGACAGGGGAAGAGAGACCCAGTACTTC. Translation gives CASSSSIPRDRGRETQYF.